This passage covers 30 T cell receptor beta chains from one sample sequenced in a study of Graves' ophthalmopathy and Graves' hyperthyroidism. The study amplified TCR beta CDR3 regions using RNA transcripts. RT-PCR with HTBI primers came first, then second-round multiplex PCR. TCRdb re-called the multiplex PCR reads through MiXCR, storing one row per CDR3 protein. The sample has about 550,000 distinct CDR3 sequences; 39% are singletons. The sequenced sample consisted of peripheral blood or thyroid tissue (not recorded which). The origin of the receptors is an adult man with Graves' hyperthyroidism.

The chain combines TRBV29-1 with TRBJ1-2; D may be TRBD1 (5 bases). Trimming cost V 1 base and J 8 bases, with 17 bases left between them. The CDR3 is 14 amino acids. Germline CDR1 reads SQVTM; CDR2 reads ANQGSEA. The CDR3 is CSVEGRAEGQGYTF. CDR3 in DNA: TGCAGCGTTGAAGGCAGGGCCGAGGGCCAAGGCTACACCTTC.

This clonotype was observed a handful of times. CDR3 loop: CASSLEAIRGDEQFF. The CDR3 DNA reads as TGTGCCAGCAGCTTAGAGGCCATCAGGGGGGATGAGCAGTTCTTC. The chain is built from TRBV7-2 and TRBJ2-1; D might be TRBD1 (7 bases). The CDR3 loop spans 15 amino acids. CDR1 is SGHTA and CDR2 is FQGNSA in the germline V gene. V lost 1 base and J lost 8, with 15 bases in between.

The chain couples TRBV5-6 to TRBJ2-1, with a possible D match to TRBD2 (5 bases). This CDR3 comprises 13 residues. Germline loops: CDR1 SGHDT, CDR2 YYEEEE. V lost 0 bases to trimming and J lost 14 bases, with 15 bases between them. The chain's CDR3 is CASSLGQYLGEFF. The CDR3 DNA reads TGTGCCAGCAGCTTGGGCCAGTACCTCGGGGAGTTCTTC.

This clonotype was seen only once. The rearrangement links TRBV19 to TRBJ1-6; TRBD1 matches at 8 bases. V was clipped by 3 bases and J by 10 bases; unmatched bases: 5. This CDR3 is built from 14 residues. Per germline, CDR1 LNHDA and CDR2 SQIVND (reference sequence). The CDR3 spells CASSIQGATSPLHF. The CDR3 nucleotides are TGTGCCAGTAGTATTCAGGGGGCCACCTCACCCCTCCACTTT.

This clonotype was observed many times. This chain connects TRBV6-5 to TRBJ1-3, with no clear D. This CDR3 has 15 residues. In germline, CDR1 is MNHEY, CDR2 SVGAGI. V lost 2 bases, J lost 1 base, and 9 bases lay in between. The CDR3 nucleotides read TGTGCCAGCAGTTACATGCTGGGATCTGGAAACACCATATATTTT. This encodes CASSYMLGSGNTIYF.

In its sample, this clonotype was seen many times. The V and J genes are TRBV20-1 and TRBJ2-2; D is unclear. CDR3 length: 12 amino acids. The V gene lost 1 base and the J gene lost 6 bases, with 6 bases spanning the gap. Per germline, CDR1 DFQATT and CDR2 SNEGSKA (reference sequence). The DNA of the CDR3 is TGCAGTGCTAGAGTGCCCGCCGGGGAGCTGTTTTTT. It is translated as CSARVPAGELFF.

There are many counts of this clonotype. The chain recombines TRBV6-5 with TRBJ2-7, with D perhaps TRBD1 (5 bases). The CDR3 has 13 amino acids. Trimming shortened V by 2 bases and J by 3 bases, and 8 bases separated the two germline ends. Germline V gene lookup returns CDR1 MNHEY and CDR2 SVGAGI. The CDR3 is CASSYGTGYEQYF. In DNA form, the CDR3 reads TGTGCCAGCAGTTACGGTACAGGCTACGAGCAGTACTTC.

The chain employs TRBV10-3 and TRBJ1-2, with a possible D match to TRBD1 (5 bases). The CDR3 covers 16 residues. Germline V gives CDR1 ENHRY, CDR2 SYGVKD. The germline V and J ends were trimmed by 4 bases and 0 bases, with 15 bases remaining between them. CDR3: CAISASTSTANYGYTF. The CDR3 coding sequence is TGTGCCATCAGTGCTTCTACCTCGACAGCTAACTATGGCTACACCTTC.

The V call is TRBV5-1, the J call TRBJ2-6; the D gene is possibly TRBD1 (5 bases). Germline V gene lookup returns CDR1 SGHRS and CDR2 YFSETQ. Trimming shortened V by 4 bases and J by 1 base, and 18 bases separated the two germline ends. The CDR3 has 18 residues. The CDR3 spells CASSHLLEAGSGANVLTF. CDR3 sequence (DNA): TGCGCCAGCAGCCACCTTTTAGAGGCAGGGTCTGGGGCCAACGTCCTGACTTTC.

This clonotype was observed many times. The chain joins TRBV5-1 to TRBJ1-1; D unclear. The CDR3 sequence is 15 residues long. Per germline, CDR1 SGHRS and CDR2 YFSETQ. V was cut by 0 bases and J by 0 bases, with 9 bases left in between. The CDR3 DNA follows: TGCGCCAGCAGCTTGGATCCGGATATGAACACTGAAGCTTTCTTT. Protein: CASSLDPDMNTEAFF.

This clonotype was found many times. This chain uses TRBV6-5 with TRBJ1-2; D gene uncertain. Germline values: CDR1 MNHEY, CDR2 SVGAGI. The CDR3 is made up of 16 amino acids. Trimming cost V 5 bases and J 4 bases, with 20 bases left between them. In nucleotides, the CDR3 is TGTGCCAGCAGTCCCCACCCAACCGGTACCTCCTATGGCTACACCTTC. It encodes CASSPHPTGTSYGYTF.

The chain has TRBV20-1 and TRBJ2-3, with 8 bases that match TRBD1. The CDR3 is made up of 15 amino acids. The V gene's germline CDR1 is DFQATT and CDR2 SNEGSKA (reference sequence). The junction had 3 bases not matched to a gene; V was cut back by 1 base and J by 0 bases. The CDR3 DNA reads TGCAGTGCTAGAGCCGACAGGGGAAGCACAGATACGCAGTATTTT. Translating gives CSARADRGSTDTQYF.

The chain recombines TRBV7-9 with TRBJ2-3, with D unresolved. This CDR3 has 14 residues. With 3 bases removed from V and 6 bases from J, the gap between germline ends came to 13 bases. Germline loops: CDR1 SEHNR, CDR2 FQNEAQ (reference sequence). The CDR3 here is CASSFLVRADTQYF. CDR3 sequence (DNA): TGTGCCAGCAGCTTTCTAGTGAGAGCGGATACGCAGTATTTT.

This clonotype has just a few counts. The DNA of the CDR3 is TGTGCCAGCAGTTTACCGGGCTACAATGAGCAGTACTTC. Its translation is CASSLPGYNEQYF. The chain recombines TRBV7-3 with TRBJ2-7; D not certain. Germline CDR1 and CDR2: SGHTA and FQGTGA. This CDR3 contains 13 residues. Trimming left V 6 bases short and J 7 bases short, with 16 bases between.

This clonotype was seen a handful of times. The V and J genes are TRBV28 and TRBJ1-5; 9 nucleotides match TRBD1. Trimming removed 6 bases from V and 6 bases from J; junction bases left unmatched: 12. The CDR3 has 16 amino acids. Germline CDR1 reads MDHEN; CDR2 reads SYDVKM. CDR3 nucleotides: TGTGCCAGCAGCCTCCCGACAGGGGGGTCAGCTCAGCCCCAGCATTTT. This codes for CASSLPTGGSAQPQHF.

The gene calls are TRBV7-6 and TRBJ1-4; 10 nucleotides agree with TRBD1. V dropped 4 bases and J dropped 4; count of bases not matched to a gene: 6. This CDR3 has 16 amino acids. Germline CDR1 SGHVS, CDR2 FNYEAQ. The CDR3 here is CASSSGRTGGNEKLFF. CDR3 DNA: TGTGCCAGCAGCTCGGGACGGACAGGGGGTAATGAAAAACTGTTTTTT.

Concerning this clonotype itself: One end of the junction fails to match germline, which may point to a read error. V and J are TRBV7-9 and TRBJ1-4, with D perhaps matching TRBD1 (5 bases). The CDR3 spans 15 residues. Germline values: CDR1 SEHNR, CDR2 FQNEAQ (reference sequence). As DNA, the CDR3 is TGTGCCAGCAGTTCCCAGGGCTTTACTAATGAAAAACTGTCTTTT. Its protein product is CASSSQGFTNEKLSF.

Notes on this clonotype: Relative to the germline gene, one junction end is altered; a read error may explain this. The chain is built from TRBV10-3 and TRBJ1-1; D is undetermined. This CDR3 has 16 amino acids. CDR1 is ENHRY and CDR2 is SYGVKD in the germline V gene. CDR3: CASSYRPAAMNTEAFF. The CDR3 DNA follows: TGTGCCAGCAGTTACCGGCCTGCAGCAATGAACACTGAAGCTTTCTTT.

The gene calls are TRBV20-1 and TRBJ2-7, with D uncertain. The V gene's germline CDR1 is DFQATT and CDR2 SNEGSKA (reference sequence). The V end was cut by 1 base, the J end by 9 bases, with 19 bases between. The CDR3 totals 14 residues. In nucleotides, the CDR3 is TGCAGTGCTAGAGGGCGGATTAGCACAGATACGCAGTACTTC. It codes for CSARGRISTDTQYF.

A note on this clonotype: One end of the junction is discordant with germline, which a read error may explain. V usage is TRBV7-9 and J usage is TRBJ2-3; the match to TRBD2 covers 7 bases. Germline CDR1 is SEHNR and CDR2 is FQNEAQ (reference sequence). The CDR3 sequence is 13 residues long. This CDR3 reads CASSQTSRDTQYF. The DNA for the CDR3 is TGTGCCAGCAGCCAGACTAGCAGAGATACGCAGTATTTT.

Ten or more counts support this clonotype. The rearrangement links TRBV2 to TRBJ1-1; 10 bases match TRBD1. Looked up from germline, CDR1 is SNHLY and CDR2 is FYNNEI. Germline trimming cut 2 bases from V and 5 bases from J; bases unmatched to any gene: 5. This CDR3 spans 15 amino acids. CDR3 in DNA: TGTGCCAGCAGTGAACGGGACAGGGGTCGGACTGAAGCTTTCTTT. Its protein product is CASSERDRGRTEAFF. The full variable domain, with the rest looked up from reference TRBV2 and TRBJ1-1, is EPEVTQTPSHQVTQMGQEVILRCVPISNHLYFYWYRQILGQKVEFLVSFYNNEISEKSEIFDDQFSVERPDGSNFTLKIRSTKLEDSAMYFCASSERDRGRTEAFFGQGTRLTVV.

Concerning this clonotype itself: The junction and the germline gene differ at one end; a read error may be behind it. The chain recombines TRBV12-3 or TRBV12-4 with TRBJ2-6, with D possibly TRBD1 on 6 matching bases. The CDR3 is made up of 16 amino acids. CDR3 coding DNA: TGTGCCAGCAGTTTAAAACAGGGAGTTGGGGGCAACGTCCTGACTTTC. This sequence encodes CASSLKQGVGGNVLTF.

Concerning this clonotype: A much larger clonotype is one base distant, so this may be a read error. The J gene is TRBJ1-2, the V gene TRBV5-1, with D perhaps TRBD1 (6 bases). Germline values: CDR1 SGHRS, CDR2 YFSETQ. Trimming took off 4 bases at V and 9 bases at J, with 16 bases between the two ends. The CDR3 covers 13 residues. CDR3 bases: TGCGCCAGCAGCCCCGGTTGTGGGGACAGCTACACCTTC. Protein sequence: CASSPGCGDSYTF.

This rearrangement joins TRBV29-1 to TRBJ1-2; D is possibly TRBD1 (6 bases). The CDR3 loop spans 13 amino acids. Germline-derived CDR1 and CDR2 are SQVTM and ANQGSEA. V was clipped by 6 bases and J by 4 bases, with 15 bases between them. The CDR3 loop reads CSVESGATYGYTF. The CDR3 nucleotides read TGCAGCGTAGAGTCGGGGGCGACCTATGGCTACACCTTC.

The V and J genes are TRBV15 and TRBJ2-6; D is perhaps TRBD1 or TRBD2 (5 bases each). Germline V gene lookup returns CDR1 LNHNV and CDR2 YYDKDF (reference sequence). V lost 2 bases to trimming and J lost 0 bases, with 8 bases between them. The CDR3 covers 16 residues. Here the CDR3 reads CATSRLGTSGANVLTF. CDR3 coding DNA: TGTGCCACCAGCAGATTGGGGACCTCTGGGGCCAACGTCCTGACTTTC.

In this sample, this clonotype turned up many times. V is TRBV29-1 and J is TRBJ1-1; D ambiguous. The CDR3 loop spans 12 amino acids. CDR1 is SQVTM and CDR2 is ANQGSEA in the germline V gene. Trimming cost V 8 bases and J 6 bases, with 16 bases left between them. The CDR3 loop is CSSQGESAEAFF. The DNA for the CDR3 is TGCAGCTCCCAAGGAGAGAGCGCTGAAGCTTTCTTT.

V is TRBV2 and J is TRBJ2-7; D might be TRBD1 or TRBD2, each matching 6 bases. V lost 8 bases and J lost 7, with 21 bases in between. The CDR3 length is 14 residues. The germline V gene encodes CDR1 SNHLY and CDR2 FYNNEI. The CDR3 DNA sequence: TGTGCCAGCCGGGGGCTAAACTCCTACAATGAGCAGTACTTC. Residues: CASRGLNSYNEQYF.

Regarding this clonotype: A read error is possible here, since a much larger clone lies one base away. The chain links TRBV7-9 to TRBJ2-5; 7 bases align to TRBD2. The CDR3 has 13 amino acids. Germline V gene sequence: CDR1 SEHNR, CDR2 FQNEAQ (reference sequence). As DNA, the CDR3 is TGTGCCAGCTCCCGGGGACTACGGGAGACCCGGTACTTC. Protein sequence: CASSRGLRETRYF.

This clonotype was seen at least ten times. V usage is TRBV10-3 and J usage is TRBJ1-2, with TRBD1 matching 8 bases. This CDR3 has 14 residues. The J segment lost 2 bases and the V segment lost 3 bases, leaving 2 bases of the junction unmatched. CDR1 and CDR2 from the germline V gene are ENHRY and SYGVKD. The CDR3 loop reads CAISEQGDNYGYTF. The DNA for the CDR3 is TGTGCCATCAGTGAACAGGGGGACAACTATGGCTACACCTTC.

The chain uses TRBV2 and TRBJ1-4, with a tentative D call TRBD1 (6 bases). This CDR3 contains 13 residues. Germline-derived CDR1 and CDR2 are SNHLY and FYNNEI. The V end lost 1 base, the J end lost 8 bases, and 8 bases lay between the germline ends. The CDR3 is CASSEGGQEKLFF. In DNA form, the CDR3 reads TGTGCCAGCAGTGAAGGAGGACAGGAAAAACTGTTTTTT.